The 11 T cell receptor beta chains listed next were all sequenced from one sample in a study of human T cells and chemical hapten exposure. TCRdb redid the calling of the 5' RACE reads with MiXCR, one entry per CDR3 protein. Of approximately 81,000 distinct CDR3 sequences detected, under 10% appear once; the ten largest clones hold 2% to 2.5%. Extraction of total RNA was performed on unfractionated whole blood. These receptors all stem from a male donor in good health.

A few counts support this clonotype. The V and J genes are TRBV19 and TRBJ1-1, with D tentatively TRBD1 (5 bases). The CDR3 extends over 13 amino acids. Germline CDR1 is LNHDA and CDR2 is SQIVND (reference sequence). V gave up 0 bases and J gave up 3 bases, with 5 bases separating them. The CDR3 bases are TGTGCCAGTAGTATAGACAGGGACACTGAAGCTTTCTTT. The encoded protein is CASSIDRDTEAFF. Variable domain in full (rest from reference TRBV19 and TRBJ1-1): DGGITQSPKYLFRKEGQNVTLSCEQNLNHDAMYWYRQDPGQGLRLIYYSQIVNDFQKGDIAEGYSVSREKKESFPLTVTSAQKNPTAFYLCASSIDRDTEAFFGQGTRLTVV.

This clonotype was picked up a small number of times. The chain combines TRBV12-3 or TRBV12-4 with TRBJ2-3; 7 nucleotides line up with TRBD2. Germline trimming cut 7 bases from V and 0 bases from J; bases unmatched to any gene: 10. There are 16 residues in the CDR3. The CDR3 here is CASINLGGVSTDTQYF. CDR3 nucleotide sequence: TGTGCCAGCATCAATTTGGGGGGGGTTAGCACAGATACGCAGTATTTT.

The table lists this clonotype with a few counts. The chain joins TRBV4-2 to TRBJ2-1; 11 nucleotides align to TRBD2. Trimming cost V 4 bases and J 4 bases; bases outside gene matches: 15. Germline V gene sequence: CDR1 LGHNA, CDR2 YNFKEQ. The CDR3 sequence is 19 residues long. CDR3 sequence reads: CASSPLLAGAEDPYNEQFF. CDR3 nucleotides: TGTGCCAGCAGCCCTTTACTAGCGGGAGCGGAGGATCCTTACAATGAGCAGTTCTTC.

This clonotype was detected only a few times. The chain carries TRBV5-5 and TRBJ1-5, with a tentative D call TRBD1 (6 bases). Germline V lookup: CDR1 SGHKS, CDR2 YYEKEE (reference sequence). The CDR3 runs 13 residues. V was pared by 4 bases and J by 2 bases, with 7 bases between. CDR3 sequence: CASSRTGNQPQHF. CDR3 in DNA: TGTGCCAGCAGCCGGACAGGCAATCAGCCCCAGCATTTT. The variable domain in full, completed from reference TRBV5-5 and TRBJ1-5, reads DAGVTQSPTHLIKTRGQQVTLRCSPISGHKSVSWYQQVLGQGPQFIFQYYEKEERGRGNFPDRFSARQFPNYSSELNVNALLLGDSALYLCASSRTGNQPQHFGDGTRLSIL.

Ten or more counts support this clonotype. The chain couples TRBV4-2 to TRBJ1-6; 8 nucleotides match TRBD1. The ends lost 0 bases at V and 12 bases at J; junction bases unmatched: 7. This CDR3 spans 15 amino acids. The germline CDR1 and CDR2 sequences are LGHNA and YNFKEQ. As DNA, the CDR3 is TGTGCCAGCAGCCAAGAATACAGGGGGGACCGACCCCTCCACTTT. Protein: CASSQEYRGDRPLHF.

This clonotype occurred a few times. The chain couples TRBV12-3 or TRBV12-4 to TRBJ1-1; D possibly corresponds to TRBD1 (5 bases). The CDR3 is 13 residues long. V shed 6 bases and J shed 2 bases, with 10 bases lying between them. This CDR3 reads CASRKTANTEAFF. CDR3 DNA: TGTGCCAGCAGAAAGACAGCTAACACTGAAGCTTTCTTT.

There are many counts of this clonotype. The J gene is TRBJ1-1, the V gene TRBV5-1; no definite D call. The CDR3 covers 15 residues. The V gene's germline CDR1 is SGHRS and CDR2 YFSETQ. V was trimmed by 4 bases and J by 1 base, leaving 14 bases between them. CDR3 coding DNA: TGCGCCAGCAGCATCACTACGAGGGCGAACACTGAAGCTTTCTTT. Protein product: CASSITTRANTEAFF.

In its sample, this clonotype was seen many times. CDR3 in DNA: TGTGCCAGCAGCCCGGGACTAGCGGAGGGTACAGATACGCAGTATTTT. Translation: CASSPGLAEGTDTQYF. The chain is built from TRBV5-6 and TRBJ2-3; 11 nucleotides align to TRBD2. The V and J ends lost 4 bases and 3 bases, in that order; junction bases with no gene match: 7. Germline-derived CDR1 and CDR2 are SGHDT and YYEEEE. The CDR3 consists of 16 residues.

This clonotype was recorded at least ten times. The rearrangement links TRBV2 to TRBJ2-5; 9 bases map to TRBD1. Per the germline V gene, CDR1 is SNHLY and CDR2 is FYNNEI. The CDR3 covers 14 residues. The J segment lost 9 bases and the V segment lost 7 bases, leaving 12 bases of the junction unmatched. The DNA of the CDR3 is TGTGCCAGCATTAGAGACAGGGGGGACGGGGCCCAGTACTTC. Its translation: CASIRDRGDGAQYF.

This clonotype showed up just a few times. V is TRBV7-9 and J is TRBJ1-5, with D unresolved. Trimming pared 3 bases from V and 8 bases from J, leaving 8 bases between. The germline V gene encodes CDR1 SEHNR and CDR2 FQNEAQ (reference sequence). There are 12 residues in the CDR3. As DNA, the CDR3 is TGTGCCAGCAGCTTGGGCCCGAAGCCCCAGCATTTT. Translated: CASSLGPKPQHF.

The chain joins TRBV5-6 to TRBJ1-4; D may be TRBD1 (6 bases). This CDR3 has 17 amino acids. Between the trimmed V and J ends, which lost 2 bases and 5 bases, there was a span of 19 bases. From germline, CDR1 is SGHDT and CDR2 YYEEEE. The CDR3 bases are TGTGCCAGCAGCTTCTATACCCAGGGGTCGCAAAATGAAAAACTGTTTTTT. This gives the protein CASSFYTQGSQNEKLFF.